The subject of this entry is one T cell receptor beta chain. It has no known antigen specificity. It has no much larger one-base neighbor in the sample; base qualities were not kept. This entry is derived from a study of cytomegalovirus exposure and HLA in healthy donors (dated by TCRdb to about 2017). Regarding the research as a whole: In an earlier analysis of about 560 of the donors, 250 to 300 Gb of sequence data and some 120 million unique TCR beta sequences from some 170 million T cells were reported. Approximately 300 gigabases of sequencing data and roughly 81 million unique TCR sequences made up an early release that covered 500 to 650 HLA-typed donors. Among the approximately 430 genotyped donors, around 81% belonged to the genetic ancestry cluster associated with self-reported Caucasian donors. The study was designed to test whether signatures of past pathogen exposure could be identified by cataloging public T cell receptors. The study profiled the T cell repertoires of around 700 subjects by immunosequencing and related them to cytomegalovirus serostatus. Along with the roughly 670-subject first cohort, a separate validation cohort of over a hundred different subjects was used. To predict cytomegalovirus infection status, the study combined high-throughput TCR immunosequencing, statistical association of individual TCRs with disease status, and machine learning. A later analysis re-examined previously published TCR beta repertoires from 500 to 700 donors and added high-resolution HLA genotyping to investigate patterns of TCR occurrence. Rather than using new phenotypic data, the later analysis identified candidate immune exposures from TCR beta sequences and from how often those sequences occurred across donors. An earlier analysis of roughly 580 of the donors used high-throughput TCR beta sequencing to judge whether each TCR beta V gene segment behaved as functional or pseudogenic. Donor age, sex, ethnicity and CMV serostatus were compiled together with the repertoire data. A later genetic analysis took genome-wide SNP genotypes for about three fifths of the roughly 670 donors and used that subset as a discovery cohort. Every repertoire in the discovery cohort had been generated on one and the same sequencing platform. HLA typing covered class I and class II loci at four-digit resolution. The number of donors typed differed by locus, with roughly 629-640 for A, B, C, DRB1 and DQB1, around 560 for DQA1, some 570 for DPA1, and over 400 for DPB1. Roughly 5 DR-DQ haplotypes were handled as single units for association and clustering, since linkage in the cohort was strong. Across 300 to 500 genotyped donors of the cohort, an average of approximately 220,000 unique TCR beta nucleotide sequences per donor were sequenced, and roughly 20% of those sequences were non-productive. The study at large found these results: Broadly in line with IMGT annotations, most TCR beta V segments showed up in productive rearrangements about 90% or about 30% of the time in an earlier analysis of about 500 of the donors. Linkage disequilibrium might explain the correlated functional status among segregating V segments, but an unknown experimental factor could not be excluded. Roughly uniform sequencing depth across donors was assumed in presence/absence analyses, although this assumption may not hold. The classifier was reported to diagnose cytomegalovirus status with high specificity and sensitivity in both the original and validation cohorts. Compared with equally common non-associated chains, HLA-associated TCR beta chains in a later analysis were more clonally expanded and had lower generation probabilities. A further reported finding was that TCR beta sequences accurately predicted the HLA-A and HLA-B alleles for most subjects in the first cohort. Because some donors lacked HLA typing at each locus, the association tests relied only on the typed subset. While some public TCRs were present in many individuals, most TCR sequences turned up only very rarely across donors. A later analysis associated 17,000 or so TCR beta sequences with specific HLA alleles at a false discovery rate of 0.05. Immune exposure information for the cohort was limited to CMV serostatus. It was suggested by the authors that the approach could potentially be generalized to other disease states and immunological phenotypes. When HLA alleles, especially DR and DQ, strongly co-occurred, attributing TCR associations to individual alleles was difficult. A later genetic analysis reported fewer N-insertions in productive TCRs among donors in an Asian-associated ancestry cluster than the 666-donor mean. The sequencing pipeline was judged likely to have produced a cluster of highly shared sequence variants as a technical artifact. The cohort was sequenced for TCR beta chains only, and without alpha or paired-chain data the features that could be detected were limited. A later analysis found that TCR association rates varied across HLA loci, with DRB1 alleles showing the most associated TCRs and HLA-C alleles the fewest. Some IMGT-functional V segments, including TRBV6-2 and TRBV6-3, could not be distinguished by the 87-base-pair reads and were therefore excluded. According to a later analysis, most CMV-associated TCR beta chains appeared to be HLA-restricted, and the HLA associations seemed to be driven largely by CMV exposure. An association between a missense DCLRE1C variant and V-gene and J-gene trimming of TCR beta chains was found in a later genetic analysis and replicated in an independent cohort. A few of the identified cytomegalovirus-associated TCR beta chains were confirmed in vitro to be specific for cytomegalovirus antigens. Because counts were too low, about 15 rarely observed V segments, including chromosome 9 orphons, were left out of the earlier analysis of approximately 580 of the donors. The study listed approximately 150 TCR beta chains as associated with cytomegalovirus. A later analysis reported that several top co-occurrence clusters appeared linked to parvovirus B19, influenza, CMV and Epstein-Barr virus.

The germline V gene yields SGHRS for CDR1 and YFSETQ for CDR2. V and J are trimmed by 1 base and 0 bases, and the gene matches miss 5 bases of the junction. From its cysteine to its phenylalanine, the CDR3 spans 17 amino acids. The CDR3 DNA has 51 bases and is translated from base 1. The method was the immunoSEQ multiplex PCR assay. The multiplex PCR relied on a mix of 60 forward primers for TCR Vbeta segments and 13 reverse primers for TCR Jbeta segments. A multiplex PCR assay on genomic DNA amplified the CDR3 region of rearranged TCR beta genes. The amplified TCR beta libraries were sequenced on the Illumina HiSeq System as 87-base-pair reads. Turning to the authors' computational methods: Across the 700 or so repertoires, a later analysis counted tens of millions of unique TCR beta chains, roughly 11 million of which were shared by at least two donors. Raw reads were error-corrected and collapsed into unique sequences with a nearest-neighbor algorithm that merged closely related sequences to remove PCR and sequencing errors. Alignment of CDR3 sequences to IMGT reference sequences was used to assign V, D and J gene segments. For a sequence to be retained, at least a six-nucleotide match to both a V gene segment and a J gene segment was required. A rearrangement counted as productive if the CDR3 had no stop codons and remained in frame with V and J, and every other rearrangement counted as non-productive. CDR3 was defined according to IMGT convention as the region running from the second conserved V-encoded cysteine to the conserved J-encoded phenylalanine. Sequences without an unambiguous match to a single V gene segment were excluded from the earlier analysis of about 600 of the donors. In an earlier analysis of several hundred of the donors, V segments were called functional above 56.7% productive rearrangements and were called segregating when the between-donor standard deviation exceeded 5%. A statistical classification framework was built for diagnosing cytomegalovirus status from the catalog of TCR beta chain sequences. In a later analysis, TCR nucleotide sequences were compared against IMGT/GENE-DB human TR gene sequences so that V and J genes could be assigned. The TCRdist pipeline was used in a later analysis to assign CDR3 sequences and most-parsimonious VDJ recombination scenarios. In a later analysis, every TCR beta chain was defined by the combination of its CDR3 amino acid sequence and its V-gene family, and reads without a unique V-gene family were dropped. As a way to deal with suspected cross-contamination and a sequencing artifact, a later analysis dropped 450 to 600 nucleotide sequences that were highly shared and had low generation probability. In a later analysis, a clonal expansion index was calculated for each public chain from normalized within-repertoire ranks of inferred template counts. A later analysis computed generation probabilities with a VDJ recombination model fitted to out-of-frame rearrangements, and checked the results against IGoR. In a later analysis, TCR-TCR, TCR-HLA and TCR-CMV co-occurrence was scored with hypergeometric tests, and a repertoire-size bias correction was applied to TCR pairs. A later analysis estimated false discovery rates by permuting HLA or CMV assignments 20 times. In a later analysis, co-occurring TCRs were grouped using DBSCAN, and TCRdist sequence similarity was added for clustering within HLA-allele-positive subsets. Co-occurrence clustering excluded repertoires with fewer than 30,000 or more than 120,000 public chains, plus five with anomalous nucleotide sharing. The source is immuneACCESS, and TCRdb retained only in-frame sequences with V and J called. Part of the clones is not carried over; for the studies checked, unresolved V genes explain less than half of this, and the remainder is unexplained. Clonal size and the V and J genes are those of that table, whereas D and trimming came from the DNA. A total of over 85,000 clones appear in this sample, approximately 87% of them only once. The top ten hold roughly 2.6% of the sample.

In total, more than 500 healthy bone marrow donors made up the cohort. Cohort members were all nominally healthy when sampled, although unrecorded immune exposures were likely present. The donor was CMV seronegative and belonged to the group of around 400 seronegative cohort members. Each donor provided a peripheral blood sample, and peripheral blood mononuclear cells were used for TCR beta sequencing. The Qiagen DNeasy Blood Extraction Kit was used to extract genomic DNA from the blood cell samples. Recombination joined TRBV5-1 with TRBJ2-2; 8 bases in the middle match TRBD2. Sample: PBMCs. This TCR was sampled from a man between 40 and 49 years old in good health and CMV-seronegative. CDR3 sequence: CASSLRPGGPNTGELFF. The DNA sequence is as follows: TGCGCCAGCAGCTTGAGGCCGGGGGGGCCGAACACCGGGGAGCTGTTTTTT.